This T cell receptor beta chain is drawn from a study of read filtering for tumor transcriptome and immune sequencing. Overall study: Transcriptome libraries were built from DNase-treated RNA. General study results and limits: Without single-read clonotypes, shared clonotype proportions correlated more between IR-seq and RNA-seq.

CDR3 length: 13 residues. The ends lost 4 bases at V and 5 bases at J; junction bases unmatched: 4. The germline V gene encodes CDR1 MDHEN and CDR2 SYDVKM. On this clonotype: Its antigen remains unidentified.

From around 0.4 ug of RNA, a library with molecular barcoded alpha/delta and beta/gamma adaptors was made. TCRdb itself ran the reads through MiXCR, one entry per CDR3 protein. This sample has about 460 distinct CDR3 sequences; 83% occur once, and the top ten carry 22%. Material for sequencing was a population of CD138-negative cells sorted from bone marrow. The rearrangement joins TRBV28 to TRBJ1-2; TRBD1 aligns across 7 bases. The clonotype was recovered from a donor aged 40 or over with multiple myeloma. This table probably holds off-target reads from a library built for another chain. Written as DNA, the CDR3 is TGTGCCAGCAGTTCGGGACAGCTGTATGGCTACACCTTC. Its protein is CASSSGQLYGYTF.